What follows are 30 T cell receptor beta chains derived from one specimen sequenced in a study of T cell changes during pregnancy in multiple sclerosis. Clones were sequenced by immunoSEQ multiplex PCR, and TCRdb holds only the in-frame ones, with some missing. The sample yields about 75,000 clones, around nine tenths seen once. The material sequenced was CD4+ T cells from peripheral blood mononuclear cells, taken before pregnancy. These receptors were taken from a female donor with multiple sclerosis, enrolled in a pregnancy study.

The CDR3 sequence is CASSRDRGQGTEAFF. The CDR3 nucleotides are TGTGCCAGCAGCCGAGACAGGGGGCAGGGCACTGAAGCTTTCTTT. The chain carries TRBV7-9 and TRBJ1-1; 10 positions agree with TRBD1. Germline CDR1 SEHNR, CDR2 FQNEAQ (reference sequence). J lost 4 bases, V lost 5 bases, and 7 bases had no gene match. The CDR3 is 15 amino acids.

CDR3 DNA: TGTGCCAGCAGCCAATTAACAGGGTCGAGCTTATATGGCTACACCTTC. Translated, it gives CASSQLTGSSLYGYTF. J is TRBJ1-2 and V is TRBV14, with D possibly being TRBD1 (6 bases). With 2 bases removed from V and 5 bases from J, the gap between germline ends came to 18 bases. The CDR3 has 16 residues. Per germline, CDR1 SGHDN and CDR2 FVKESK.

This CDR3 reads CASRIPTGTHEQYF. CDR3 coding DNA: TGTGCCAGCAGAATCCCTACAGGGACCCACGAGCAGTACTTC. This chain joins TRBV28 and TRBJ2-7; the D gene is possibly TRBD1 (6 bases). This CDR3 comprises 14 residues. V dropped 6 bases and J dropped 5 bases, with 17 bases sitting between them. Germline V CDR1 and CDR2: MDHEN, SYDVKM.

The genes are TRBV10-3 and TRBJ2-7, with TRBD1 matching over 7 bases. With V trimmed by 6 bases and J by 5 bases, 10 bases remained unmatched. Germline V gene lookup returns CDR1 ENHRY and CDR2 SYGVKD. The CDR3 has 14 amino acids. CDR3 sequence reads: CAISGRDRSNEQYF. The CDR3 DNA sequence: TGTGCCATCAGCGGCCGGGACAGAAGTAACGAGCAGTACTTC.

The table lists this clone with a few counts. The chain joins TRBV7-6 to TRBJ1-3, with D hard to call. The CDR3 spans 16 residues. The V gene's germline CDR1 is SGHVS and CDR2 FNYEAQ. The ends were cut back, 1 base at V and 1 base at J, with 11 bases in the middle. CDR3 DNA sequence: TGTGCCAGCAGCTTAGAGGCACTACCATCTGGAAACACCATATATTTT. Protein sequence: CASSLEALPSGNTIYF.

The CDR3 reads CASYRGFNYGYTF. The CDR3 nucleotides are TGTGCCAGCTACAGGGGCTTTAACTATGGCTACACCTTC. The chain couples TRBV19 to TRBJ1-2, with 7 bases fitting TRBD1. CDR3 length equals 13 residues. Germline V gene lookup returns CDR1 LNHDA and CDR2 SQIVND (reference sequence). V dropped 9 bases and J dropped 1; count of bases not matched to a gene: 5.

The chain joins TRBV25-1 to TRBJ1-2; D is undetermined. The germline CDR1 and CDR2 sequences are MGHDK and SYGVNS. This CDR3 has 11 residues. Trimming pared 4 bases from V and 10 bases from J, leaving 10 bases between. CDR3 loop: CASSVVQNYTF. The CDR3 DNA reads TGTGCCAGCAGTGTTGTTCAGAACTACACCTTC.

V and J are TRBV7-9 and TRBJ2-3; possible D gene TRBD2, 5 bases. Per the germline V gene, CDR1 is SEHNR and CDR2 is FQNEAQ (reference sequence). V lost 4 bases and J lost 2, with 10 bases in between. The CDR3 runs 14 residues. The CDR3 region is CASSSGSYTDTQYF. The DNA of the CDR3 is TGTGCCAGCAGCTCGGGGTCCTACACAGATACGCAGTATTTT.

The chain uses TRBV9 and TRBJ1-1, with 8 bases identical to TRBD1. Germline V gene lookup returns CDR1 SGDLS and CDR2 YYNGEE. The J segment lost 2 bases and the V segment lost 1 base, leaving 4 bases of the junction unmatched. CDR3 length equals 15 residues. CDR3 region: CASSVSDRGNTEAFF. In nucleotides, the CDR3 is TGTGCCAGCAGCGTATCAGACAGGGGAAACACTGAAGCTTTCTTT.

The chain uses TRBV6-5 and TRBJ2-7; 8 bases agree with TRBD1. The V gene end was trimmed by 6 bases and the J gene end by 3 bases; junction bases not matched to a gene: 10. The CDR3 covers 15 residues. Germline CDR1 reads MNHEY; CDR2 reads SVGAGI. The CDR3 DNA is TGTGCCAGCAGGAGTCCTACAGGGGGACTCTACGAGCAGTACTTC. Its translation is CASRSPTGGLYEQYF.

The V and J genes are TRBV5-1 and TRBJ1-2; 9 nucleotides agree with TRBD1. The CDR3 consists of 14 residues. With 3 bases clipped from V and 2 bases from J, the junction kept 2 bases outside the gene matches. Germline CDR1 is SGHRS and CDR2 is YFSETQ. Here the CDR3 reads CASSSGTGNYGYTF. For the CDR3, the DNA is TGCGCCAGCAGCTCAGGGACAGGGAACTATGGCTACACCTTC.

The chain employs TRBV29-1 and TRBJ1-2; D not resolved. The CDR3 contains 13 residues. CDR1 SQVTM and CDR2 ANQGSEA come from the germline V gene. Trimming removed 4 bases at V and 5 bases at J, with 14 bases between. The CDR3, as DNA: TGCAGCGTTGTTCCGGGCCCGGGGTATGGCTACACCTTC. Translating gives CSVVPGPGYGYTF.

The J gene is TRBJ2-7, the V gene TRBV18, with TRBD2 matching 9 bases. The CDR3 length is 18 residues. After removal of 6 bases from V and 1 base from J, the junction contained 16 bases not matched to a gene. Germline assignment: CDR1 KGHSH and CDR2 LQKENI. CDR3 protein: CASSLTLLTSGKSYEQYF. In DNA, the CDR3 is TGTGCCAGCTCCCTAACCCTCCTGACTAGCGGAAAATCCTACGAGCAGTACTTC.

This clone was detected once. This chain links TRBV18 with TRBJ1-4; TRBD1 aligns across 9 bases. Per the germline V gene, CDR1 is KGHSH and CDR2 is LQKENI. This CDR3 has 16 residues. The V segment lost 2 bases and the J segment 2 bases; nucleotides outside the gene matches: 3. Here the CDR3 DNA reads TGTGCCAGCTCACCAACAGGACAGGGGACTAATGAAAAACTGTTTTTT. Translation gives CASSPTGQGTNEKLFF.

The chain joins TRBV9 to TRBJ1-1; 7 bases map to TRBD1. The CDR3 spans 17 residues. Germline loops: CDR1 SGDLS, CDR2 YYNGEE. V lost 2 bases and J lost 2; bases outside the gene matches: 12. CDR3 DNA sequence: TGTGCCAGCAGCGTGAGTCTTACGACAGGGCAAAACACTGAAGCTTTCTTT. Translated, it gives CASSVSLTTGQNTEAFF.

This sequence joins TRBV30 and TRBJ2-1; D may be TRBD2 (6 bases). The CDR3 loop spans 16 amino acids. Per germline, CDR1 GTSNPN and CDR2 SVGIG (reference sequence). Trimming removed 3 bases from V and 0 bases from J, with 15 bases in between. The CDR3 sequence is CAWRGRDPRSYNEQFF. In DNA, the CDR3 is TGTGCCTGGAGGGGGCGGGACCCCCGCTCCTACAATGAGCAGTTCTTC.

The genes are TRBV5-4 and TRBJ2-1; 8 bases are shared with TRBD2. Germline V gene sequence: CDR1 SGHNT, CDR2 YYREEE (reference sequence). CDR3 size: 18 residues. The V and J ends lost 2 bases and 2 bases, in that order; junction bases with no gene match: 12. CDR3 amino acids: CASSLLYSSGRTYNEQFF. The CDR3 DNA sequence: TGTGCCAGCAGCTTACTCTATTCTAGCGGGCGTACCTACAATGAGCAGTTCTTC.

The chain combines TRBV7-2 with TRBJ1-1; D is unresolved. Germline V gene data show CDR1 as SGHTA and CDR2 as FQGNSA. CDR3 length: 14 amino acids. Between the trimmed V and J ends, which lost 5 bases and 2 bases, there was a span of 12 bases. CDR3 sequence reads: CASSRQGLNTEAFF. The CDR3 nucleotides read TGTGCCAGCAGCCGACAAGGACTCAACACTGAAGCTTTCTTT.

V is TRBV29-1 and J is TRBJ2-3; the D gene is possibly TRBD2 (6 bases). The germline V gene encodes CDR1 SQVTM and CDR2 ANQGSEA. The length of the CDR3 is 13 residues. V was trimmed by 5 bases and J by 2 bases, leaving 11 bases between them. The CDR3 is CSVKGGNTDTQYF. DNA for the CDR3: TGCAGCGTTAAAGGCGGGAACACAGATACGCAGTATTTT.

The chain employs TRBV12-5 and TRBJ2-4; 10 nucleotides align to TRBD2. V was clipped by 1 base and J by 0 bases; unmatched bases: 3. The germline gives CDR1 LGHNT, CDR2 FRNRAP. CDR3 size: 17 residues. CDR3 loop: CASGLASGGVAKNIQYF. The CDR3, as DNA: TGTGCTAGTGGTTTGGCGAGCGGGGGGGTAGCCAAAAACATTCAGTACTTC.

J is TRBJ2-2 and V is TRBV5-1; D perhaps matches TRBD1 (5 bases). Germline loops: CDR1 SGHRS, CDR2 YFSETQ. The germline V and J ends were trimmed by 4 bases and 1 base, with 11 bases remaining between them. CDR3 length equals 15 residues. The chain's CDR3 is CASSTGQLNTGELFF. CDR3 in DNA: TGCGCCAGCAGCACAGGACAATTGAACACCGGGGAGCTGTTTTTT.

This chain links TRBV7-2 with TRBJ1-4; D gene ambiguous. V lost 3 bases, J lost 8 bases, and 13 bases lay in between. Germline V gene data show CDR1 as SGHTA and CDR2 as FQGNSA. This CDR3 has 14 residues. CDR3: CASSFSQGSEKLFF. The CDR3, as DNA: TGTGCCAGCAGCTTTAGCCAAGGGAGCGAAAAACTGTTTTTT.

This rearrangement joins TRBV6-6 to TRBJ2-5, with 7 nucleotides matching TRBD2. Germline V gene sequence: CDR1 MNHNY, CDR2 SVGAGI (reference sequence). The V gene end was trimmed by 4 bases and the J gene end by 3 bases; junction bases not matched to a gene: 11. CDR3 length: 16 residues. CDR3 protein: CASSSNLAGRKETQYF. The CDR3, as DNA: TGTGCCAGCAGTTCCAATTTAGCGGGTAGAAAAGAGACCCAGTACTTC.

The chain combines TRBV18 with TRBJ1-1; no clear D gene. The CDR3 sequence is 13 residues long. The V gene's germline CDR1 is KGHSH and CDR2 LQKENI. Trimming left V 6 bases short and J 5 bases short, with 13 bases between. This CDR3 is CASSGQARTEAFF. The CDR3 DNA sequence: TGTGCCAGCTCTGGGCAGGCAAGGACTGAAGCTTTCTTT.

The CDR3 region has the DNA TGTGCCAGCAGCTTTCCGGGAGCGGGACAAGAGACCCAGTACTTC. Residues: CASSFPGAGQETQYF. V usage is TRBV7-9 and J usage is TRBJ2-5, with 7 bases aligning to TRBD2. The J segment lost 2 bases and the V segment lost 3 bases, leaving 6 bases of the junction unmatched. The CDR3 spans 15 residues. Germline V gives CDR1 SEHNR, CDR2 FQNEAQ (reference sequence).

The chain uses TRBV28 and TRBJ2-1, with D tentatively TRBD1 (6 bases). This CDR3 has 17 residues. Germline CDR1 reads MDHEN; CDR2 reads SYDVKM. Trimming stripped 4 bases from V and 5 bases from J, with 21 bases between. The CDR3 loop reads CASSYYPIPPGDNEQFF. The CDR3 DNA is TGTGCCAGCAGTTACTACCCTATTCCACCAGGGGACAATGAGCAGTTCTTC.

The J gene is TRBJ2-3, the V gene TRBV5-4; 10 nucleotides agree with TRBD1. Germline trimming cut 2 bases from V and 5 bases from J; bases unmatched to any gene: 8. Germline-derived CDR1 and CDR2 are SGHNT and YYREEE (reference sequence). The CDR3 length is 16 residues. The CDR3 coding sequence is TGTGCCAGCAGCTTCCCGGGACAGGGGATAGTAGATACGCAGTATTTT. Translated: CASSFPGQGIVDTQYF. Complete variable domain (other parts from reference TRBV5-4 and TRBJ2-3): ETGVTQSPTHLIKTRGQQVTLRCSSQSGHNTVSWYQQALGQGPQFIFQYYREEENGRGNFPPRFSGLQFPNYSSELNVNALELDDSALYLCASSFPGQGIVDTQYFGPGTRLTVL.

This clone was seen once. The V call is TRBV2, the J call TRBJ2-7, with D unresolved. The CDR3 is 14 amino acids. The germline gives CDR1 SNHLY, CDR2 FYNNEI. V lost 3 bases, J lost 7 bases, and 16 bases lay in between. This CDR3 is CASSEARSLWEQYF. For the CDR3, the DNA is TGTGCCAGCAGTGAGGCACGGAGTTTATGGGAGCAGTACTTC. The full variable domain, its missing parts supplied by reference TRBV2 and TRBJ2-7, is EPEVTQTPSHQVTQMGQEVILRCVPISNHLYFYWYRQILGQKVEFLVSFYNNEISEKSEIFDDQFSVERPDGSNFTLKIRSTKLEDSAMYFCASSEARSLWEQYFGPGTRLTVT.

V and J are TRBV19 and TRBJ2-1, with D tentatively TRBD1 (6 bases). This CDR3 is 14 amino acids long. V gave up 9 bases and J gave up 8 bases, with 20 bases separating them. CDR1 is LNHDA and CDR2 is SQIVND in the germline V gene (reference sequence). The CDR3 DNA is TGTGCCAGCACAACCGGGACACACCGGGATGAGCAGTTCTTC. As protein: CASTTGTHRDEQFF. Variable domain in full (rest from reference TRBV19 and TRBJ2-1): DGGITQSPKYLFRKEGQNVTLSCEQNLNHDAMYWYRQDPGQGLRLIYYSQIVNDFQKGDIAEGYSVSREKKESFPLTVTSAQKNPTAFYLCASTTGTHRDEQFFGPGTRLTVL.

The rearrangement uses TRBV4-3 and TRBJ2-6; D call uncertain. The CDR3 is 16 amino acids. Germline CDR1 reads LGHNA; CDR2 reads YSLEER. V was clipped by 0 bases and J by 2 bases, with 8 bases between them. The CDR3 DNA reads as TGCGCCAGCAGCCAAGATCCGAGCGCTGGGGCCAACGTCCTGACTTTC. Amino acid sequence: CASSQDPSAGANVLTF.